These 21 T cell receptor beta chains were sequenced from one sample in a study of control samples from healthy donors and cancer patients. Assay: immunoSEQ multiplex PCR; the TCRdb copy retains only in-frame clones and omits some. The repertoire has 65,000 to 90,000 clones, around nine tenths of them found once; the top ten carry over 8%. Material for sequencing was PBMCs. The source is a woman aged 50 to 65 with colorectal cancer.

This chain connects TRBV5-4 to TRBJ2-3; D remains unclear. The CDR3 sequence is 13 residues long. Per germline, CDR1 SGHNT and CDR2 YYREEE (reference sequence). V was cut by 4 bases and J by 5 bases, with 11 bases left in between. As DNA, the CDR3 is TGTGCCAGCAGCCTTCCCTCGGGAGATACGCAGTATTTT. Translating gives CASSLPSGDTQYF. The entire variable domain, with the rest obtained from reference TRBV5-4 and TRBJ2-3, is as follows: ETGVTQSPTHLIKTRGQQVTLRCSSQSGHNTVSWYQQALGQGPQFIFQYYREEENGRGNFPPRFSGLQFPNYSSELNVNALELDDSALYLCASSLPSGDTQYFGPGTRLTVL.

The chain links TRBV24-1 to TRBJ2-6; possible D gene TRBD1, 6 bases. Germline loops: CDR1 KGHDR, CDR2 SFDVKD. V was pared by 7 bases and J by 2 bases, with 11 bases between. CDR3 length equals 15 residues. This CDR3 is CATSGAGAGANVLTF. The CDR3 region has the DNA TGTGCCACCAGCGGAGCAGGGGCTGGGGCCAACGTCCTGACTTTC.

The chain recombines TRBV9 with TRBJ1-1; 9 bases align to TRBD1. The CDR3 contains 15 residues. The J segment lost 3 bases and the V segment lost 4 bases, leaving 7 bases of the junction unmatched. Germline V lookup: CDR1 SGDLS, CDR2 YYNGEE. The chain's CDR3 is CASSPLDRGDTEAFF. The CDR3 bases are TGTGCCAGCAGCCCACTCGACAGGGGGGACACTGAAGCTTTCTTT.

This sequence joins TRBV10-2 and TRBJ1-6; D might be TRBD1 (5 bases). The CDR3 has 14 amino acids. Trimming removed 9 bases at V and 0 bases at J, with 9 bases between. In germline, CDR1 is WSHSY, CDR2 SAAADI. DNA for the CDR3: TGCGCCAGTGGAACAGGCTCCTATAATTCACCCCTCCACTTT. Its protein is CASGTGSYNSPLHF.

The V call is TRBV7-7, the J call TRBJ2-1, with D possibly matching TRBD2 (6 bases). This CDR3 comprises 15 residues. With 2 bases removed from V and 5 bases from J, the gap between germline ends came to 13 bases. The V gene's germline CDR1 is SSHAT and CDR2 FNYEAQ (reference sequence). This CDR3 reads CASSLRAGGDNEQFF. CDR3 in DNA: TGTGCCAGCAGCTTAAGGGCAGGAGGGGACAATGAGCAGTTCTTC.

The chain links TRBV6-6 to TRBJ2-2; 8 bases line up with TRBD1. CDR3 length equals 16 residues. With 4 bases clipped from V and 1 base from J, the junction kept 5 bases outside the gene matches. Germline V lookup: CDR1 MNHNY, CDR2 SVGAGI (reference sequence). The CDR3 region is CASSSGQGRNTGELFF. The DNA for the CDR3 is TGTGCCAGCAGTTCAGGACAGGGACGGAACACCGGGGAGCTGTTTTTT.

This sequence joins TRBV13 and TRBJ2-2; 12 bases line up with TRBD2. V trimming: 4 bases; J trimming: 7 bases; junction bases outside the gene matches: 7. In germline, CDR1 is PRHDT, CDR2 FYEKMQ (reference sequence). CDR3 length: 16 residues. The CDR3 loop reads CASSSAGLAGNGELFF. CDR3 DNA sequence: TGTGCCAGCAGCTCTGCCGGACTAGCGGGGAACGGGGAGCTGTTTTTT.

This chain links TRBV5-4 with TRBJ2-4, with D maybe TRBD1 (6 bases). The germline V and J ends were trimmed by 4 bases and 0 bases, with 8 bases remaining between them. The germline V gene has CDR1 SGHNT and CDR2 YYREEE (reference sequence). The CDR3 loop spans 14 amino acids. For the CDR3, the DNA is TGTGCCAGCAGCCTACAGGGAGCCAAAAACATTCAGTACTTC. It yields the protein CASSLQGAKNIQYF.

In nucleotides, the CDR3 is TGTGCCAGCAGCTTGGCCCAGGGTCGGGGAAACACCATATATTTT. Its protein product is CASSLAQGRGNTIYF. This sequence joins TRBV5-6 and TRBJ1-3, with D maybe TRBD1 (5 bases). Germline values: CDR1 SGHDT, CDR2 YYEEEE. Trimming took off 0 bases at V and 4 bases at J, with 11 bases between the two ends. CDR3 length: 15 amino acids.

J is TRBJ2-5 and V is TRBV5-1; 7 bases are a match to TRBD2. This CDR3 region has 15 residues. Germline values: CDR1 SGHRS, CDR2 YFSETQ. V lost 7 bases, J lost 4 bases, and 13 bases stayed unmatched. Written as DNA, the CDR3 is TGCGCCAGCGGCCCCTCGGGGGGTGGTGGAGAGACCCAGTACTTC. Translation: CASGPSGGGGETQYF. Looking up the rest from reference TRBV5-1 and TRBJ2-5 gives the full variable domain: KAGVTQTPRYLIKTRGQQVTLSCSPISGHRSVSWYQQTPGQGLQFLFEYFSETQRNKGNFPGRFSGRQFSNSRSEMNVSTLELGDSALYLCASGPSGGGGETQYFGPGTRLLVL.

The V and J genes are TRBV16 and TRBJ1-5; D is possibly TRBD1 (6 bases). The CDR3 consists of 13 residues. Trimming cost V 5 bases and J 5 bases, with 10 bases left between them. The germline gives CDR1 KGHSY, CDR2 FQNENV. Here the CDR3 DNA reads TGTGCCAGCAGCACAGGGTCGGATCAGCCCCAGCATTTT. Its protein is CASSTGSDQPQHF.

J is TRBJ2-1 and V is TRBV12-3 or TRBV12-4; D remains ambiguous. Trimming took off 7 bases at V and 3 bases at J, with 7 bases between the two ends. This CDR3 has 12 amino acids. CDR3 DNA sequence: TGTGCCAGCACCATCCGCTACAATGAGCAGTTCTTC. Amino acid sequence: CASTIRYNEQFF.

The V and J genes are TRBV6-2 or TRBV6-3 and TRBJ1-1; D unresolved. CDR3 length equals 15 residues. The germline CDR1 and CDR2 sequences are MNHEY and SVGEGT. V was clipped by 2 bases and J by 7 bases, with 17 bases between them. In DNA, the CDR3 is TGTGCCAGCAGTTACGGTCCAGTAGGTAATAATGAAGCTTTCTTT. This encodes CASSYGPVGNNEAFF.

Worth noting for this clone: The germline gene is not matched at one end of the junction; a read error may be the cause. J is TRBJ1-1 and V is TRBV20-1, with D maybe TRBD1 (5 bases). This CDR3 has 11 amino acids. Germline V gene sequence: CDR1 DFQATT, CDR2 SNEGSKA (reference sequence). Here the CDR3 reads CSARDKTGELF. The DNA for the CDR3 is TGCAGTGCTAGAGATAAGACGGGGGAACTCTTT.

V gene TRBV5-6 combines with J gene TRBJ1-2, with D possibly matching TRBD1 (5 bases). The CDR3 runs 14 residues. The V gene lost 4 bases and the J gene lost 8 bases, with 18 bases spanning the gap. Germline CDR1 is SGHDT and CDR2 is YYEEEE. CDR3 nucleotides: TGTGCCAGCAGCATCCGGTCAGGGACGGGGGGCTACACCTTC. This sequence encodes CASSIRSGTGGYTF.

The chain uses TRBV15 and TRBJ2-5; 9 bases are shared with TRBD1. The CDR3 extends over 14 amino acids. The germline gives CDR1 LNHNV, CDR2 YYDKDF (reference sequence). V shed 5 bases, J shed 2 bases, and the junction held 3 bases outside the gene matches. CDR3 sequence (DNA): TGTGCCACCAGCCCGACAGGGGGACAAGAGACCCAGTACTTC. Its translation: CATSPTGGQETQYF.

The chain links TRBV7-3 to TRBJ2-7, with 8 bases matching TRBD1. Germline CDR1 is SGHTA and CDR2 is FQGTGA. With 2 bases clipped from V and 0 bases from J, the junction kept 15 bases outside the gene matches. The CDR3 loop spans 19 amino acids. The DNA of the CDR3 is TGTGCCAGCAGCTTAGTAGGCCCAGGGGGCCGCGACAGCTCCTACGAGCAGTACGTC. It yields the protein CASSLVGPGGRDSSYEQYV.

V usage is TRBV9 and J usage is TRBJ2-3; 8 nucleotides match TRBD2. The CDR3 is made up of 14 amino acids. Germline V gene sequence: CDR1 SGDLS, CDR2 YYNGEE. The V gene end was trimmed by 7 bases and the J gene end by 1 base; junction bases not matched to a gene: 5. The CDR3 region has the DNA TGTGCCAGCTCTAAGGGACTAGGCACAGATACGCAGTATTTT. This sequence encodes CASSKGLGTDTQYF.

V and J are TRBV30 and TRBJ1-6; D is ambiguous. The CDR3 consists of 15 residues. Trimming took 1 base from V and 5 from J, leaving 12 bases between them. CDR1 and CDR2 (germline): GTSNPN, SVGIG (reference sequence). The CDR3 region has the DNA TGTGCCTGGAGTGACTTGACAAAGGATAATTCACCCCTCCACTTT. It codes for CAWSDLTKDNSPLHF.

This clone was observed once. CDR3 protein: CASSLAFTGYDGYTF. In DNA form, the CDR3 reads TGTGCCAGCAGCTTAGCGTTCACAGGATATGATGGCTACACCTTC. This chain connects TRBV7-8 to TRBJ1-2; D may be TRBD1 (5 bases). This CDR3 is 15 amino acids long. V was trimmed by 0 bases and J by 6 bases, leaving 14 bases between them. CDR1 and CDR2 from the germline V gene are SGHVS and FQNEAQ.

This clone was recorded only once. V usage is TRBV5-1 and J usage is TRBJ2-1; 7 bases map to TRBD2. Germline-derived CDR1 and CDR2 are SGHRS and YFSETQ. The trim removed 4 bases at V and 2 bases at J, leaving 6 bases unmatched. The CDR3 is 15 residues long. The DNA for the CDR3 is TGCGCCAGCAGCCGCCCGAGCGGGACCTACAATGAGCAGTTCTTC. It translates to CASSRPSGTYNEQFF.